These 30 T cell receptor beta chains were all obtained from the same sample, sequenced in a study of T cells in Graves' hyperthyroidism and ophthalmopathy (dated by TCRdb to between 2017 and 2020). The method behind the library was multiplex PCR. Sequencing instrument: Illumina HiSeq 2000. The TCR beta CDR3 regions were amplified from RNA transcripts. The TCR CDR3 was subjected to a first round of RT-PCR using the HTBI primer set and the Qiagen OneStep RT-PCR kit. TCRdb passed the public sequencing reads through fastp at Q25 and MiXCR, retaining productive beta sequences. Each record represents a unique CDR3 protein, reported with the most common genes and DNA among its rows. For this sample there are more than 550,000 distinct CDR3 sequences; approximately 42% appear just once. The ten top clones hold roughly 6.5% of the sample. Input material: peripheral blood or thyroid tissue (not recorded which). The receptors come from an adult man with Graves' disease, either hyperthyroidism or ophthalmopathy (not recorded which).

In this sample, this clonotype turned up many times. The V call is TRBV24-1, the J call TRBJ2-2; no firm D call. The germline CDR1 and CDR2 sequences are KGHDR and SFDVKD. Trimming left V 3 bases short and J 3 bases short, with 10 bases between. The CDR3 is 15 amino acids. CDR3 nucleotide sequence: TGTGCCACCAGTGATCCGACTGGTTACACCGGGGAGCTGTTTTTT. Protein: CATSDPTGYTGELFF.

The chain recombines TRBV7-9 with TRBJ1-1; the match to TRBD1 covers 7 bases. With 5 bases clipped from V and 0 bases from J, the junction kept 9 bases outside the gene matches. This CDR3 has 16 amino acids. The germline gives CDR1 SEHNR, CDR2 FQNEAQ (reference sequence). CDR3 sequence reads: CASSPETGKMNTEAFF. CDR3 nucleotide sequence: TGTGCCAGCAGCCCGGAGACAGGGAAGATGAACACTGAAGCTTTCTTT.

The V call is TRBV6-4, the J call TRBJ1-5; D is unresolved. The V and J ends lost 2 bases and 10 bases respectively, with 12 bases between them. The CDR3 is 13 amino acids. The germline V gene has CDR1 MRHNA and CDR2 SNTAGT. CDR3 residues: CASSDGGSQPQHF. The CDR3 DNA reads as TGTGCCAGCAGTGACGGTGGTAGTCAACCCCAGCATTTT.

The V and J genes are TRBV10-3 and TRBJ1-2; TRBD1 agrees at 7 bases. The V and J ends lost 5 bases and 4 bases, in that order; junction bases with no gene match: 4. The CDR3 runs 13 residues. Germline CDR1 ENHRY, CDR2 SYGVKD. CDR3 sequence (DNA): TGTGCCATCAGTCGGGGACAGTTCTATGGCTACACCTTC. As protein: CAISRGQFYGYTF.

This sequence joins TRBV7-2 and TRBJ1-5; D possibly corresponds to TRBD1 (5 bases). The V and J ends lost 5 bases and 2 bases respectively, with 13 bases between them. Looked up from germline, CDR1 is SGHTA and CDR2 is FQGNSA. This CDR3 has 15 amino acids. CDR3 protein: CASSPGLRGNQPQHF. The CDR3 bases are TGTGCCAGCAGCCCGGGACTGCGAGGCAATCAGCCCCAGCATTTT. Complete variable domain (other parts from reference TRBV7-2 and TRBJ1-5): GAGVSQSPSNKVTEKGKDVELRCDPISGHTALYWYRQSLGQGLEFLIYFQGNSAPDKSGLPSDRFSAERTGGSVSTLTIQRTQQEDSAVYLCASSPGLRGNQPQHFGDGTRLSIL.

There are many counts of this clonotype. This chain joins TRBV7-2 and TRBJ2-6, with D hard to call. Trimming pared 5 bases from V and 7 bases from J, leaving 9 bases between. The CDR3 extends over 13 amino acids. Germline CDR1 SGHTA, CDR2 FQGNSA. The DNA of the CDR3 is TGTGCCAGCAGCCCATATAAAGCCAACGTCCTGACTTTC. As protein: CASSPYKANVLTF.

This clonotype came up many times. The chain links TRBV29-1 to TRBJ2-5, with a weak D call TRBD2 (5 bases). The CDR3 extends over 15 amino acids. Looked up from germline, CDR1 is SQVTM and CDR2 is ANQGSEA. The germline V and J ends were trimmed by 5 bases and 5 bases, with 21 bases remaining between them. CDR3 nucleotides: TGCAGCGTTATGCTCCTTAATCTAGCTTGGGAGACCCAGTACTTC. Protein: CSVMLLNLAWETQYF. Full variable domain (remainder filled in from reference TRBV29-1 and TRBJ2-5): SAVISQKPSRDICQRGTSLTIQCQVDSQVTMMFWYRQQPGQSLTLIATANQGSEATYESGFVIDKFPISRPNLTFSTLTVSNMSPEDSSIYLCSVMLLNLAWETQYFGPGTRLLVL.

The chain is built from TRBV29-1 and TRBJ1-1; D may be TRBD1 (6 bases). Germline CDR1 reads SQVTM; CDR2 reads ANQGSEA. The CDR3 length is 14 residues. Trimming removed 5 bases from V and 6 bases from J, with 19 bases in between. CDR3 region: CSVSRQDMNPEAFF. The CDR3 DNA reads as TGCAGCGTTAGCCGACAGGACATGAATCCTGAAGCTTTCTTT. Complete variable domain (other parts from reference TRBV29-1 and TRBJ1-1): SAVISQKPSRDICQRGTSLTIQCQVDSQVTMMFWYRQQPGQSLTLIATANQGSEATYESGFVIDKFPISRPNLTFSTLTVSNMSPEDSSIYLCSVSRQDMNPEAFFGQGTRLTVV.

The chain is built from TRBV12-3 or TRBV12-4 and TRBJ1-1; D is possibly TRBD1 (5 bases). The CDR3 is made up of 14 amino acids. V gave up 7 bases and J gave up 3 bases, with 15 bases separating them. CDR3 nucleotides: TGTGCCAGCAACTCAGGGTTTTTGGACACTGAAGCTTTCTTT. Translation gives CASNSGFLDTEAFF.

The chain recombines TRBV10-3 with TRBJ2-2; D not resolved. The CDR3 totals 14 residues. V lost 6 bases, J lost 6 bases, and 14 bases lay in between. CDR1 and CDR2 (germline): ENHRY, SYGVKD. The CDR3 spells CAISPSSWAGELFF. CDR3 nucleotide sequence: TGTGCCATCAGCCCTAGTAGTTGGGCCGGGGAGCTGTTTTTT.

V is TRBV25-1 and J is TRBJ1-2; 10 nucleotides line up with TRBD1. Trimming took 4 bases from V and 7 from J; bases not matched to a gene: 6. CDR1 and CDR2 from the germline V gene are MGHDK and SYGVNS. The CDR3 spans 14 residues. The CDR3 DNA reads TGTGCCAGCAGTGGATCGGGACAGGGGTTTGGCTACACCTTC. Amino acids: CASSGSGQGFGYTF.

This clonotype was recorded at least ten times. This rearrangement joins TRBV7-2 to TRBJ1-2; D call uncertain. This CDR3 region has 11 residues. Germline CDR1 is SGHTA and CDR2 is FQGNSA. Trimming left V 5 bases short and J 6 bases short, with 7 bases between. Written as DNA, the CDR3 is TGTGCCAGCAGCCCGTCCCATGGCTACACCTTC. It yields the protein CASSPSHGYTF.

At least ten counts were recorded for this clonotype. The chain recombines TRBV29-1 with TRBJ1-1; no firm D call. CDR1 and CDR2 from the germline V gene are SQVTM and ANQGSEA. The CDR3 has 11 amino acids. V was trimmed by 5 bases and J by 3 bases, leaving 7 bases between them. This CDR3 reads CSVPYDTEAFF. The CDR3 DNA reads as TGCAGCGTTCCCTATGACACTGAAGCTTTCTTT.

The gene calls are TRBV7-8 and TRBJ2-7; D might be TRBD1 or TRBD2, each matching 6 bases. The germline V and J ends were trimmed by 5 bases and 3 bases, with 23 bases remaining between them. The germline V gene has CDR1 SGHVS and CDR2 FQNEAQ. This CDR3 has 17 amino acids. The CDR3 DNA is TGTGCCAGCAGCCCAGGGGACGGGGGTTTTAGGGGCTACGAGCAGTACTTC. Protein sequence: CASSPGDGGFRGYEQYF.

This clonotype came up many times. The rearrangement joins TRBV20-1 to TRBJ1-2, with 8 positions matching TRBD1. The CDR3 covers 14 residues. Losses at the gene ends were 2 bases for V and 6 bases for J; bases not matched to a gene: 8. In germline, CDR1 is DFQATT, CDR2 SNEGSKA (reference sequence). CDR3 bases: TGCAGTGCTAGAAGCACAGGGGGTTGGGATGGCTACACCTTC. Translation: CSARSTGGWDGYTF.

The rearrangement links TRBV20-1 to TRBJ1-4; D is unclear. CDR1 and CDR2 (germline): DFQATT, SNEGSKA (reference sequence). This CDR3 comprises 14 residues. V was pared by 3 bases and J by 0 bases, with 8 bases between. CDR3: CSASDPATNEKLFF. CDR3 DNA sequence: TGCAGTGCTAGCGACCCAGCAACTAATGAAAAACTGTTTTTT.

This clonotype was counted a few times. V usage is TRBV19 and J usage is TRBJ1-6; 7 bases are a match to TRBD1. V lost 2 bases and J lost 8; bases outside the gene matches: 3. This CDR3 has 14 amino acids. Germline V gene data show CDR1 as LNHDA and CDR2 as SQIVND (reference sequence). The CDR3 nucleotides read TGTGCCAGTAGTATACAGGGGGTGGATTCACCCCTCCACTTT. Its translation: CASSIQGVDSPLHF.

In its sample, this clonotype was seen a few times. The CDR3 here is CASSLTIPNEKLFF. DNA for the CDR3: TGTGCCAGCAGCTTGACCATACCTAATGAAAAACTGTTTTTT. V and J are TRBV7-9 and TRBJ1-4; D not certain. Germline-derived CDR1 and CDR2 are SEHNR and FQNEAQ (reference sequence). CDR3 size: 14 residues. Between the trimmed V and J ends, which lost 3 bases and 3 bases, there was a span of 8 bases.

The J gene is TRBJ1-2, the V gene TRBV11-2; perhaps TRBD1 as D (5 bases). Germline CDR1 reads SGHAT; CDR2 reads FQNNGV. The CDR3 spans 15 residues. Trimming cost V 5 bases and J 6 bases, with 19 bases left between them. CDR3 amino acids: CASSPGDSWGNGYTF. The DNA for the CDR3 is TGTGCCAGCAGCCCCGGGGACTCGTGGGGCAATGGCTACACCTTC.

In DNA, the CDR3 is TGTGCCAGCAGCTTAGGGAGCTACGGGGACTACGAGCAGTACTTC. Translating it yields CASSLGSYGDYEQYF. The rearrangement uses TRBV7-9 and TRBJ2-7; TRBD2 might be the D (5 bases). Germline values: CDR1 SEHNR, CDR2 FQNEAQ (reference sequence). The V end was cut by 1 base, the J end by 3 bases, with 13 bases between. CDR3 length: 15 amino acids.

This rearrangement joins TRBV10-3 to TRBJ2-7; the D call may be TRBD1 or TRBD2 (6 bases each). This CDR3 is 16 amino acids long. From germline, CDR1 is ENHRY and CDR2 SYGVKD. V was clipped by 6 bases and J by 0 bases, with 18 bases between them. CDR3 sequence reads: CAISEGQQGGSYEQYF. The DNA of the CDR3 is TGTGCCATCAGCGAGGGGCAACAGGGAGGCTCCTACGAGCAGTACTTC.

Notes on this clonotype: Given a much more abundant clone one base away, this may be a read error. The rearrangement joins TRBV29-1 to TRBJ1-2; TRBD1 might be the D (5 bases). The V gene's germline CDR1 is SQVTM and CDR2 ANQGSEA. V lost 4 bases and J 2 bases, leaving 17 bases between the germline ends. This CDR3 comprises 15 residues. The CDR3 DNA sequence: TGCAGCGTTGTAGATCTTAGGACATCCAACTATGGCTACACCTTC. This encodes CSVVDLRTSNYGYTF. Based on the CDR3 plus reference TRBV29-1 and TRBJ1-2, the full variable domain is SAVISQKPSRDICQRGTSLTIQCQVDSQVTMMFWYRQQPGQSLTLIATANQGSEATYESGFVIDKFPISRPNLTFSTLTVSNMSPEDSSIYLCSVVDLRTSNYGYTFGSGTRLTVV.

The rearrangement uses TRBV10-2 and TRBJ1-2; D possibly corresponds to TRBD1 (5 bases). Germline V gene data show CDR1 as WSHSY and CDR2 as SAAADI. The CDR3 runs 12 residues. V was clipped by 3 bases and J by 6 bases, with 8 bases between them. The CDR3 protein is CASSDTGHGYTF. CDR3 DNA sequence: TGCGCCAGCAGTGATACAGGCCATGGCTACACCTTC.

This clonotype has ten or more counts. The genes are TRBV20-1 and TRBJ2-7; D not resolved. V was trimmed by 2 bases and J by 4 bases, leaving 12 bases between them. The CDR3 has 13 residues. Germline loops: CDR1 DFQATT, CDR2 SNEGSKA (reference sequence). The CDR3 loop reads CSARTSARYEQYF. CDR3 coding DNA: TGCAGTGCTAGAACGAGCGCGAGATACGAGCAGTACTTC.

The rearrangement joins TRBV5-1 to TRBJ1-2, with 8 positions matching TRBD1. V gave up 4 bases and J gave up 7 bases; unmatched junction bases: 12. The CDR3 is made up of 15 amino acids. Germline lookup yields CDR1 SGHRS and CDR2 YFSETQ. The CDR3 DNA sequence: TGCGCCAGCAGCCTAACCGCGACAGGGGTTATTGGCTACACCTTC. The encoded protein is CASSLTATGVIGYTF.

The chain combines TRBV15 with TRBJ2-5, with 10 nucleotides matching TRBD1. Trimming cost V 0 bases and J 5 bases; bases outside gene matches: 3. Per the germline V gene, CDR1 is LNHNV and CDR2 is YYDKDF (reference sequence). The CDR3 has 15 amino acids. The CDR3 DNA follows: TGTGCCACCAGCAGAGATCCGGACAGGGGGGAGACCCAGTACTTC. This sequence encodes CATSRDPDRGETQYF.

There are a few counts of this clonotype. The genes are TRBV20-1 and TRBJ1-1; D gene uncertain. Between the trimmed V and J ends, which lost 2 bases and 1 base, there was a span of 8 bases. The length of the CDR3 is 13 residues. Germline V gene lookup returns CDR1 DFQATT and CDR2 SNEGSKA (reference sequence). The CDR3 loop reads CSARPSSNTEAFF. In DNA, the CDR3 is TGCAGTGCTAGACCGTCCTCGAACACTGAAGCTTTCTTT.

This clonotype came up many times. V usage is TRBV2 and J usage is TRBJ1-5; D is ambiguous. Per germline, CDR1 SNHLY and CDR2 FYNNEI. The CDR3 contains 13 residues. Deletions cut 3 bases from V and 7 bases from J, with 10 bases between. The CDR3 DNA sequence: TGTGCCAGCAGTGACCCGGCGGGGCAGCCCCAGCATTTT. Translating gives CASSDPAGQPQHF.

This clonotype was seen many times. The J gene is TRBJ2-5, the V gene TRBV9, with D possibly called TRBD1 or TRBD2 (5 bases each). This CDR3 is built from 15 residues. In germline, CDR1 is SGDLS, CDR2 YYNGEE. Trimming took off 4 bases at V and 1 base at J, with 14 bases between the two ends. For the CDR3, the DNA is TGTGCCAGCAGCACCAGCTGGGGGATCCAAGAGACCCAGTACTTC. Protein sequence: CASSTSWGIQETQYF.

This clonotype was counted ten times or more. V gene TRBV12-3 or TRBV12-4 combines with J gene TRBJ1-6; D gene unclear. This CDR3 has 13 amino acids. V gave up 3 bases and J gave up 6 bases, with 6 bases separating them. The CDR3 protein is CASSFGPNSPLHF. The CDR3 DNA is TGTGCCAGCAGTTTTGGCCCTAATTCACCCCTCCACTTT.